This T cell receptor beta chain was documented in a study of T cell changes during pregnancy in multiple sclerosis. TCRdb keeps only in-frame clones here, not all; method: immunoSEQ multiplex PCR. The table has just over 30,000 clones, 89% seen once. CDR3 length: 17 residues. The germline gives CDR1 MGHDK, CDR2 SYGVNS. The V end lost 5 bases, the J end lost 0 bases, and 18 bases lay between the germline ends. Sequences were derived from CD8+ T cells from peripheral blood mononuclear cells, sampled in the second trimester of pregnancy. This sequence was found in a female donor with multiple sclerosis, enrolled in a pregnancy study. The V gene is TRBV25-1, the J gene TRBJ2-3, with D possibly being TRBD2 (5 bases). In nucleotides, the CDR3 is TGTGCCAGCAGTCCGGCGAGAGGGATCGCTAGCACAGATACGCAGTATTTT. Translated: CASSPARGIASTDTQYF.